This T cell receptor beta chain was sequenced for a study of identifying expanded T cells in peripheral blood. As to this clone: Its cognate antigen is unknown.

Collection occurred without any documented infections or immune events in donors. Whole-study findings and limits: Clone count variance between roughly two-week samples rose with total template count. Over around two and four weeks, about 17 and 20 clones changed, versus approximately 1.2 between replicates.

The assay was immunoSEQ multiplex PCR, and TCRdb's table has in-frame clones only and misses some. This table holds 75,000 to 95,000 clones, approximately 84% found once. Sequencing was done on a sample of blood. The receptor's source is a person aged 18-69 years in good health.

The CDR3 here is CASSHRDTGELFF. The CDR3 DNA sequence: TGTGCCAGCAGTCACAGGGACACCGGGGAGCTGTTTTTT. This chain joins TRBV6-5 and TRBJ2-2, with D tentatively TRBD1 (6 bases). Trimming pared 5 bases from V and 3 bases from J, leaving 7 bases between. CDR1 is MNHEY and CDR2 is SVGAGI in the germline V gene. The CDR3 loop spans 13 amino acids.